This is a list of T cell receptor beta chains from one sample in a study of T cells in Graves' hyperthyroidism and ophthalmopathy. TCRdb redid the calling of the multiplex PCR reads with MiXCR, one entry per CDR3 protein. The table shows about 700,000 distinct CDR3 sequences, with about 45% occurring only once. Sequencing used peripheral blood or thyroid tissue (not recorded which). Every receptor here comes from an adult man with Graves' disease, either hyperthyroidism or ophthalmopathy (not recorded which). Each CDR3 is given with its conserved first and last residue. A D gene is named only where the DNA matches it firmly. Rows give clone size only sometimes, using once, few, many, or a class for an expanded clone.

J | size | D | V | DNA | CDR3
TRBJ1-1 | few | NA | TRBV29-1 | TGCAGCGTTGAAGAGTCGGGCAGGGGAGCTTTCTTT | CSVEESGRGAFF
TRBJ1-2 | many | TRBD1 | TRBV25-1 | TGTGCCAGCAATGAAGAGGGGGACAGTAGGGGCTACACCTTC | CASNEEGDSRGYTF
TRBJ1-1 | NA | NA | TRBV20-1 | TGCAGTGCTAGCCCTAGCGGTGAAGCTTTCTTT | CSASPSGEAFF
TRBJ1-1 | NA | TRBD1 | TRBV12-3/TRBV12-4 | TGTGCCAGCAGTAAAGACAGGGACGCTGAAGCTTTCTTT | CASSKDRDAEAFF
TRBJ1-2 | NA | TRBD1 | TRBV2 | TGTGCCAGCAGGAAGACAGGGCCGGGGGACGGCTACACCTTC | CASRKTGPGDGYTF
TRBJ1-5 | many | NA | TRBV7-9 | TGTGCCAGCAGCTTGTTACAGGACAATCAGCCCCAGCATTTT | CASSLLQDNQPQHF
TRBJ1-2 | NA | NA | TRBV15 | TGTGCCACCAGCAGAGATTGGAACTATGGCTACACCTTC | CATSRDWNYGYTF
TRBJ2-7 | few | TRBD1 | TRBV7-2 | TGTGCCAGCAGCTTAGCGGGGGACAGTTTCTACGAGCAGTACTTC | CASSLAGDSFYEQYF
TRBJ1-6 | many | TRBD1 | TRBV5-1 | TGCGCCAGCAGCCTCGGCACCGGGACAGGGGGCACGAGTTCACCCCTCCACTTT | CASSLGTGTGGTSSPLHF
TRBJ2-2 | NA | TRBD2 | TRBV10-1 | TGCGCCAGCAGAGCTAGCGGCCCGGCGGCCGGGGAGCTGTTTTTT | CASRASGPAAGELFF
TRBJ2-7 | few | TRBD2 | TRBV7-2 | TGTGCCAGCAGCTTATTGTCTAGCGGGTTCTCCTACGAGCAGTACTTC | CASSLLSSGFSYEQYF
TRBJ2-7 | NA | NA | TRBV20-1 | TGCAGTGCTAGAGATCTGGGCTACTCCTACGAGCAGTACTTC | CSARDLGYSYEQYF
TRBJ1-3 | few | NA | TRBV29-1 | TGCAGCGTTTTTCAGGACACCCTTAATTTT | CSVFQDTLNF
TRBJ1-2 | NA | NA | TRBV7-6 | TGTGCCAGCAGCCTAGAGGGTTTCGGCTATGGCTACACCTTC | CASSLEGFGYGYTF
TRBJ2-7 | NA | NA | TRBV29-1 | TGCAGCGTTGAAATCACCAGGGTGGGAAGCTCCTACGAGCAGTACTTC | CSVEITRVGSSYEQYF
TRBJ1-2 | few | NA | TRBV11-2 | TGTGCCAGCCGCCGGGAGGGAGGCTACACCTTC | CASRREGGYTF
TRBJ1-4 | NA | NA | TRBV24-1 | TGTGCCACCAGTGAGTTACGGGATGCCGTCTCAACTAATGAAAAACTGTTTTTT | CATSELRDAVSTNEKLFF
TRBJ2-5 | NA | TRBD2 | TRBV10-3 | TGTGCCAGCAGTCGACTAGCGGGAGAGTTGGACCGACAAGAGACCCAGTACTTC | CASSRLAGELDRQETQYF
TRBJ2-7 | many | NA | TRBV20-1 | TGCAGTGCGTGGGACCGCTACGAGCAGTACTTC | CSAWDRYEQYF
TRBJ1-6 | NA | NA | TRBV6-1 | TGTGCCAGCACCCCGGCGGCTAATTCACCCCTCCACTTT | CASTPAANSPLHF
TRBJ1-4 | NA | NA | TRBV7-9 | TGTGCCAGCAGCGAGCGCCAGAGGGCTGAAAAACTGTTTTTT | CASSERQRAEKLFF
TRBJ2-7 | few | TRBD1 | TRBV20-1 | TGCAGTGCTAGAGTATTTCGAACAGGGGGCTCCTACGAGCAGTACTTC | CSARVFRTGGSYEQYF
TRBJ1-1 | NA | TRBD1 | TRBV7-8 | TGTGCCAGCAGCCCACAGGGGTCGGGCCTAAGTACTGAAGCTTTCTTT | CASSPQGSGLSTEAFF
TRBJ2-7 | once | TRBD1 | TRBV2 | TGTGCCAGCCTGACGACAGGGGGGGGGTCCTACGAGCAGTACTTC | CASLTTGGGSYEQYF
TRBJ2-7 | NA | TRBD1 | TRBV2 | TGTGCCAGCAGTTCGGCCGGGACAGGGGATATCGGCGAGCAGTACTTC | CASSSAGTGDIGEQYF
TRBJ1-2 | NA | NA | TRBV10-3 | TGTGCCATCAGGGGGGGCCAGTATGGCTACACCTTC | CAIRGGQYGYTF
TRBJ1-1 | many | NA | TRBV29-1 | TGCAGCGTTGTCGTCGGGATGCTTGAAGCTTTCTTT | CSVVVGMLEAFF
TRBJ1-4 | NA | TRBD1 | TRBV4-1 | TGTGCCAGCAGCCAAACAGGGGGCGACGGTGAAAAACTGTTTTTT | CASSQTGGDGEKLFF
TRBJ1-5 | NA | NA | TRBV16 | TGTGCCAGCAGCCAGGGTGTTAGTCAGCCCCAGCATTTT | CASSQGVSQPQHF
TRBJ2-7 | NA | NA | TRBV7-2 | TGTGTCAGCAGCTTGGGGACCGAATCCTACGAGCAGTACTTC | CVSSLGTESYEQYF
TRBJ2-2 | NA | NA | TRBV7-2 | TGTGCCAGCAGCCCCGGGACCTCGAACGGGGAGCTGTTTTTT | CASSPGTSNGELFF
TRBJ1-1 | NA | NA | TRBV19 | TGTGCCAGTAGTATGCTCAACATGAACACTGAAGCTTTCTTT | CASSMLNMNTEAFF
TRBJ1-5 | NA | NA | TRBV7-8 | TGTGCCAGCAGCTTAACAGGACAATTCATTAGCAATCAGCCCCAGCATTTT | CASSLTGQFISNQPQHF
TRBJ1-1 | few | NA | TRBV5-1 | TGCGCCAGCAGCTTGCAAAGCCCCCAGGGCACTGAAGCTTTCTTT | CASSLQSPQGTEAFF
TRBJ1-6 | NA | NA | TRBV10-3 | TGTGCCATCAGGCTCGCCCTTCGGGCTAATTCACCCCTCCACTTT | CAIRLALRANSPLHF
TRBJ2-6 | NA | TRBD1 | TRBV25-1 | TGTGCCAGCAGTCCCCCGTGGCAGGGGGCTCTCTCTGGGGCCAACGTCCTGACTTTC | CASSPPWQGALSGANVLTF
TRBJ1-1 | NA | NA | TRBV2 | TGTGCCATCAACAGGGAGAGACTGAACACTGAAGCTTTCTTT | CAINRERLNTEAFF
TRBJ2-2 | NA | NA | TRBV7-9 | TGTGCCAGCAGCTTACTTATGGGACATACCGGGGAGCTGTTTTTT | CASSLLMGHTGELFF
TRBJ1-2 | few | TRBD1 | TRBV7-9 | TGTGCCAGCAGCCCCGGGACAGGGGTTACCTATGGCTACACCTTC | CASSPGTGVTYGYTF
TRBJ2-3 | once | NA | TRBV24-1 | TGTGCCACCAGCTACACAGATACGCAGTATTTT | CATSYTDTQYF
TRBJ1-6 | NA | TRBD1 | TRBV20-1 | TGCAGTGCTAGAGATCCGGACAGGGGTAATTCACCCCTCCACTTT | CSARDPDRGNSPLHF
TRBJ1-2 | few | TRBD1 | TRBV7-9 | TGTGCCAGCAGCTTAGCTCCCCTGGACAGGGTTTATGGCTACACCTTC | CASSLAPLDRVYGYTF
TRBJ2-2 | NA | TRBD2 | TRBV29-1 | TGCAGCGTCAAACTAGCGGGGCGCACCGGGGAGCTGTTTTTT | CSVKLAGRTGELFF
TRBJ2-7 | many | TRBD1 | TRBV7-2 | TGTGCCAGCAGCTTCCCCCCCGGGACAGGGCCCTACGAGCAGTACTTC | CASSFPPGTGPYEQYF
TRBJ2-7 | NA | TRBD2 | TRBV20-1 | TGCAGTGCTAGAGGGCGAGCGGGAGGTGGGAACGAGCAGTACTTC | CSARGRAGGGNEQYF
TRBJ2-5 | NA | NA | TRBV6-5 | TGTGCCAGCAGTTACTCACGGGTGGCACAAGAGACCCAGTACTTC | CASSYSRVAQETQYF
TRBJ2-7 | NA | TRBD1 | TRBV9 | TGTGCCAGCAGTGCCTGGGACAGCTCCTACGAGCAGTACTTC | CASSAWDSSYEQYF
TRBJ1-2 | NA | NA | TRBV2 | TGTGCCAGCAGAGCCGAGGACAGATCCCTCTATGGCTACACCTTC | CASRAEDRSLYGYTF
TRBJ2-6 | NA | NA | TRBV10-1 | TGCGCCAGCAGTGAGGGGCCAGGGGAAATAACGGGGGCCAACGTCCTGACTTTC | CASSEGPGEITGANVLTF
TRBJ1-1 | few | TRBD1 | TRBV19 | TGTGCCAGTAGTATCGTGGGACAGTACTACTTTGAAGCTTTCTTT | CASSIVGQYYFEAFF
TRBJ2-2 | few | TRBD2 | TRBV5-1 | TGTGCCAGCAGCTTGGATTCCCTAGCGGGTACCGGGGAGCTGTTTTTT | CASSLDSLAGTGELFF
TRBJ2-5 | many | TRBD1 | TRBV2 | TGTGCCAGCAGTGGAGACAGGGGGCGCGCCCAAGAGACCCAGTACTTC | CASSGDRGRAQETQYF
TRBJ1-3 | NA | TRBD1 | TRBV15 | TGTGCCACCAGCAATGACAGGGGCCAGGGAGCTGGAAACACCATATATTTT | CATSNDRGQGAGNTIYF
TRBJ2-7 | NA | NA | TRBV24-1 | TGTGCCACCAGTGGGACGGAGCGGGAGCAGTACTTC | CATSGTEREQYF
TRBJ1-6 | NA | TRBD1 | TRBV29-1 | TGCAGCGTCGGGACAGGGGATTTATCTAATTCACCCCTCCACTTT | CSVGTGDLSNSPLHF
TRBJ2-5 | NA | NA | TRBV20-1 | TGCAGTGTTTCTCCCCCTGGGGGGGCCGCTCAAGAGACCCAGTACTTC | CSVSPPGGAAQETQYF
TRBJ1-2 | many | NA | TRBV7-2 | TGTGCCAGCAGCCTACGGCATGGCTACACCTTC | CASSLRHGYTF